This T cell receptor (beta chain) derives from a study of blood T cell repertoires in COVID-19 (dated by TCRdb to the early 2020s). The study in broad terms: Samples from collaborators originated in the United States, Italy and Spain and spanned both the acute and convalescent phases of COVID-19. The prospective study material was composed of cDNA or gDNA derived from T cells, B-cell-depleted T cells, or PBMCs. The dataset comprised deeply sampled blood TCRbeta repertoires from subjects exposed to, actively infected with, or recovered from COVID-19. A freely available public database, intended as a resource for researchers studying the immune response to SARS-CoV-2, is where the repertoires were released. The samples were drawn from the first 160 participants of the ongoing ImmuneRACE study and from some 1,300 subjects provided by 6 global collaborators. The sample metadata nearly always contained a de-identified subject ID, COVID-19 status, age in years and sex. Where available, HLA class I and class II types were taken from metadata supplied by the sample provider and were not determined by assay-based typing.

The paper's findings and limits, for the study overall: The amount of clinical and demographic metadata varied by source and participant and was provided uncurated.

From the cysteine up to the phenylalanine, the CDR3 has a length of 14 residues. The sequence is cut down to CDR3 DNA, 42 bases in frame from base 1. CDR1 and CDR2 are read off the germline V gene as MDHEN and SYDVKM. The trim is 6 bases for V and 2 bases for J, with a gap of 13 bases between the germline ends. The immunoSEQ Assay, a bias-controlled multiplex PCR, was used to amplify TCRbeta CDR3 regions from genomic DNA. Turning to the authors' computational methods: Within the assay, amplification of reference gene primers was used to estimate how many nucleated cells each sample contained. To quantify the absolute abundance of each unique TCRbeta CDR3 rearrangement, sequence reads were collapsed and filtered. For each sample, productive Simpson clonality was calculated by taking the square root of Simpson's diversity index across productive rearrangements. Not all clones reach the TCRdb copy of this immuneACCESS table, which keeps in-frame sequences only. Checked studies attribute under half of the gap to unresolved V genes and leave the rest unexplained. The V and J calls and clone size are taken from that table; D and trimming were inferred from the DNA. The sample records 250,000 to 350,000 clones, about nine tenths of which are singletons. Jointly, the top ten make up about 3% of the sample.

Collaborating institutions collected whole blood in K2EDTA tubes following their own protocols. For TCRbeta analysis, collaborators shipped samples in one of three forms: frozen whole blood, isolated PBMCs, or DNA extracted from either of those sample types. To note about this clone: There is no known antigen for this receptor. Base qualities are not at hand, and no much larger clone is one base apart.

The rearranged segments are TRBV28 and TRBJ2-5; D gene: possibly TRBD2, on 5 matching bases. This TCR was sampled from a woman aged 25-40 years with active or convalescent COVID-19. Sequences were obtained from peripheral blood. The nucleotide sequence reads TGTGCCAGCAGCCCCAGCGGTTGGCAAGAGACCCAGTACTTC. This is translated as CASSPSGWQETQYF. Here the CDR3 is joined to the reference TRBV28 and TRBJ2-5 genes, and the full variable domain is: DVKVTQSSRYLVKRTGEKVFLECVQDMDHENMFWYRQDPGLGLRLIYFSYDVKMKEKGDIPEGYSVSREKKERFSLILESASTNQTSMYLCASSPSGWQETQYFGPGTRLLVL.